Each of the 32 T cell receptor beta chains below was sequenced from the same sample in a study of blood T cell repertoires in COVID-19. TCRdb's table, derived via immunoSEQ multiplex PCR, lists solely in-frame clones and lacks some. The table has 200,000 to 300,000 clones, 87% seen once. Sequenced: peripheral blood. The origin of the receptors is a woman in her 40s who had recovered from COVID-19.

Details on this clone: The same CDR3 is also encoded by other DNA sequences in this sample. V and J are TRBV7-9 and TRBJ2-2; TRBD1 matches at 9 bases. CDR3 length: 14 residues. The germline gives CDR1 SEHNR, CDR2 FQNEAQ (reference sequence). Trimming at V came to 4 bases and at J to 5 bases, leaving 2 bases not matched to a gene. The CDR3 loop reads CASSSTGGTGELFF. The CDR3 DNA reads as TGTGCCAGCAGCTCGACAGGGGGAACCGGGGAGCTGTTTTTT.

The DNA for the CDR3 is TGTGCCAGCAGTGACGGGCAGGGGGGCCACGAGCAGTACTTC. It yields the protein CASSDGQGGHEQYF. The J gene is TRBJ2-7, the V gene TRBV6-1; weak D call: TRBD1 (7 bases). The CDR3 has 14 amino acids. CDR1 is MNHNS, CDR2 SASEGT, per germline. The V gene lost 3 bases and the J gene lost 5 bases, with 14 bases spanning the gap.

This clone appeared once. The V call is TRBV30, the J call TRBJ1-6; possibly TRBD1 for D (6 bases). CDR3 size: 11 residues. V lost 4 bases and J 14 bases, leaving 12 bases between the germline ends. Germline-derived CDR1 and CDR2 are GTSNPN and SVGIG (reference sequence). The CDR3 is CAWMSGDTLHF. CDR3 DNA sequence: TGTGCCTGGATGTCAGGGGATACCCTCCACTTT.

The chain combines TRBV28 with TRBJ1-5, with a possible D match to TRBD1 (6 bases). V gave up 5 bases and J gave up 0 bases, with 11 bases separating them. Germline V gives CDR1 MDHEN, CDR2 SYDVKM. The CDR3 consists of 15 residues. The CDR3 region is CASSRTEFSNQPQHF. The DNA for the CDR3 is TGTGCCAGCAGTCGGACAGAATTTAGCAATCAGCCCCAGCATTTT. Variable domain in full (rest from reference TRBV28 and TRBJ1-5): DVKVTQSSRYLVKRTGEKVFLECVQDMDHENMFWYRQDPGLGLRLIYFSYDVKMKEKGDIPEGYSVSREKKERFSLILESASTNQTSMYLCASSRTEFSNQPQHFGDGTRLSIL.

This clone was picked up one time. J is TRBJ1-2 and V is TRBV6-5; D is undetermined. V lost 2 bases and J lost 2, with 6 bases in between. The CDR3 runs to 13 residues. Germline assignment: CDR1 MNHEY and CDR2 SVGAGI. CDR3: CASSYGQNYGYTF. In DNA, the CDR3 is TGTGCCAGCAGTTACGGGCAAAACTATGGCTACACCTTC.

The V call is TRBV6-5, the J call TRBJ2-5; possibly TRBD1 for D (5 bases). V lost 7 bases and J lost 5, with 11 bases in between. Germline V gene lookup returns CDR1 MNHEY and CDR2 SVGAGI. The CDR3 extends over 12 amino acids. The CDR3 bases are TGTGCCAGCATTAAACAGGCCGAGACCCAGTACTTC. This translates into CASIKQAETQYF.

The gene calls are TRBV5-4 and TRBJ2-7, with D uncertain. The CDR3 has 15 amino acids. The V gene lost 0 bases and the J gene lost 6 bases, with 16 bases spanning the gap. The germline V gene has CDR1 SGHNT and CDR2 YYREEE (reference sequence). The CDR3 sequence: CASSLAAGDRGEQYF. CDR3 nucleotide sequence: TGTGCCAGCAGCTTGGCGGCAGGCGACCGTGGCGAGCAGTACTTC.

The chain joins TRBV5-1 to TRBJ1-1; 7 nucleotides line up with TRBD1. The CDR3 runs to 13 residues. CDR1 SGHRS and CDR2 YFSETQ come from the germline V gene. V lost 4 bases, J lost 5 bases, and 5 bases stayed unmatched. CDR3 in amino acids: CASSQQGYTEAFF. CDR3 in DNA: TGCGCCAGCAGCCAACAGGGGTATACTGAAGCTTTCTTT.

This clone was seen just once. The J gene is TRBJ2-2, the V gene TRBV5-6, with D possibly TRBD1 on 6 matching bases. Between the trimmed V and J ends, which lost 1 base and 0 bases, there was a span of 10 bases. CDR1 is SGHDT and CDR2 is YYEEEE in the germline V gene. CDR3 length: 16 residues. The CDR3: CASSLYGGSNTGELFF. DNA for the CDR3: TGTGCCAGCAGCTTGTATGGGGGCTCGAACACCGGGGAGCTGTTTTTT. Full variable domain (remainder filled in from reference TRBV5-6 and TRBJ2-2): DAGVTQSPTHLIKTRGQQVTLRCSPKSGHDTVSWYQQALGQGPQFIFQYYEEEERQRGNFPDRFSGHQFPNYSSELNVNALLLGDSALYLCASSLYGGSNTGELFFGEGSRLTVL.

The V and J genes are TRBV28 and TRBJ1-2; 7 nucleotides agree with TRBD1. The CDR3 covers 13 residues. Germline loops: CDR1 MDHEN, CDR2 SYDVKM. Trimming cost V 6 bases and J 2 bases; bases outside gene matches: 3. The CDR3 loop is CASSPGQNYGYTF. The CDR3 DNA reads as TGTGCCAGCAGCCCGGGACAGAACTATGGCTACACCTTC.

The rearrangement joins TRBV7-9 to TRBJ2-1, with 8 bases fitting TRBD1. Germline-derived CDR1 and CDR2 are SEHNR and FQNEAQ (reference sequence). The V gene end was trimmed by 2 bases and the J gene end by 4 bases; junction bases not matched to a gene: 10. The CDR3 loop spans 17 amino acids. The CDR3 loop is CASSLSSGTGLYNEQFF. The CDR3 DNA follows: TGTGCCAGCAGCTTATCATCTGGGACAGGATTATACAATGAGCAGTTCTTC. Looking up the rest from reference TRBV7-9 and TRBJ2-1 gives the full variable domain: DTGVSQNPRHKITKRGQNVTFRCDPISEHNRLYWYRQTLGQGPEFLTYFQNEAQLEKSRLLSDRFSAERPKGSFSTLEIQRTEQGDSAMYLCASSLSSGTGLYNEQFFGPGTRLTVL.

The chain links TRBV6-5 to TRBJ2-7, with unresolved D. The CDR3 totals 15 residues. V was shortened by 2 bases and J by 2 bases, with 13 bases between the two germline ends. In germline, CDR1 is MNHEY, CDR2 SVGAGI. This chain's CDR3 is CASSYGFEVTYEQYF. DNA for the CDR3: TGTGCCAGCAGTTACGGGTTCGAGGTTACCTACGAGCAGTACTTC.

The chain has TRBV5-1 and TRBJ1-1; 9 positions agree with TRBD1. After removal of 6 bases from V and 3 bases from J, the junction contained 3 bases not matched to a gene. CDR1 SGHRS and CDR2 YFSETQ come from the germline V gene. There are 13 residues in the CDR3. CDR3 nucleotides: TGCGCCAGCACCCGACAGGGGGACACTGAAGCTTTCTTT. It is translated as CASTRQGDTEAFF.

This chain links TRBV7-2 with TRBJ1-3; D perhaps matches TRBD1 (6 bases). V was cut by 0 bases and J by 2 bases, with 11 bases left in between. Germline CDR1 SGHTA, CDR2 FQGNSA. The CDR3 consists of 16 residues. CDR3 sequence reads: CASSLAGRGAGNTIYF. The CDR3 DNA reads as TGTGCCAGCAGCTTAGCGGGGAGGGGGGCTGGAAACACCATATATTTT.

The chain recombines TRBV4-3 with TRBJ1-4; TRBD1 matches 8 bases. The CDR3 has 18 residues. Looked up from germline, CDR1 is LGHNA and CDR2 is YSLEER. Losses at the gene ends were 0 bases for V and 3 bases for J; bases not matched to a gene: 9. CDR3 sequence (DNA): TGCGCCAGCAGCCAAGATCGTGTCAGGGGGCGACCTAATGAAAAACTGTTTTTT. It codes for CASSQDRVRGRPNEKLFF.

In DNA form, the CDR3 reads TGTGCCAGTAGTAGGTTAGACAGGAACACTGAAGCTTTCTTT. Translating gives CASSRLDRNTEAFF. This rearrangement joins TRBV19 to TRBJ1-1; tentatively, D is TRBD1 (5 bases). Between the trimmed V and J ends, which lost 4 bases and 1 base, there was a span of 10 bases. The CDR3 is 14 residues long. Germline V gene data show CDR1 as LNHDA and CDR2 as SQIVND (reference sequence). Full variable domain (remainder filled in from reference TRBV19 and TRBJ1-1): DGGITQSPKYLFRKEGQNVTLSCEQNLNHDAMYWYRQDPGQGLRLIYYSQIVNDFQKGDIAEGYSVSREKKESFPLTVTSAQKNPTAFYLCASSRLDRNTEAFFGQGTRLTVV.

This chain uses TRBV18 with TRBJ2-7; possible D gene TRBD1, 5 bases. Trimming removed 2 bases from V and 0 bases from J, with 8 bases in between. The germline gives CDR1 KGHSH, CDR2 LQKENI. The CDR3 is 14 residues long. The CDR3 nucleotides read TGTGCCAGCTCACCATCACAGGACTCCTACGAGCAGTACTTC. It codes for CASSPSQDSYEQYF.

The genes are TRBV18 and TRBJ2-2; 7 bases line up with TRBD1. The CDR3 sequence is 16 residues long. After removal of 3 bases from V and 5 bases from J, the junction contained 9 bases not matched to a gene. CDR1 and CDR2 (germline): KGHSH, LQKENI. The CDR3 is CASSPFRDSLTGELFF. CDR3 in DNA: TGTGCCAGCTCACCGTTTCGGGACAGCTTGACCGGGGAGCTGTTTTTT.

DNA for the CDR3: TGTGCCAGCAGCCCTGACAGGGATAATTCACCCCTCCACTTT. Residues: CASSPDRDNSPLHF. The V and J genes are TRBV6-2 or TRBV6-3 and TRBJ1-6; 7 nucleotides line up with TRBD1. This CDR3 spans 14 amino acids. Germline CDR1 reads MNHEY; CDR2 reads SVGEGT. The ends lost 6 bases at V and 5 bases at J; junction bases unmatched: 4.

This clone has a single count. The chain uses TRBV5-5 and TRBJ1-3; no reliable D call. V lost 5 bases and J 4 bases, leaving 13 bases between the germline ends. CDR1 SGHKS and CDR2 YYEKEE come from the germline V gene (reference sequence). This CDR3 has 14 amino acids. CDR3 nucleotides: TGTGCCAGCAGTTACTCGGGTTTCGGAAACACCATATATTTT. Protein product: CASSYSGFGNTIYF.

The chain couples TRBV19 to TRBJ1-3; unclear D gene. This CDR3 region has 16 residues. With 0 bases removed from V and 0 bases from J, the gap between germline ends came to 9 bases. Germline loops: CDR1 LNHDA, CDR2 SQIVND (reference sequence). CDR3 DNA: TGTGCCAGTAGTATAGACGGGATCCGCTCTGGAAACACCATATATTTT. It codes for CASSIDGIRSGNTIYF.

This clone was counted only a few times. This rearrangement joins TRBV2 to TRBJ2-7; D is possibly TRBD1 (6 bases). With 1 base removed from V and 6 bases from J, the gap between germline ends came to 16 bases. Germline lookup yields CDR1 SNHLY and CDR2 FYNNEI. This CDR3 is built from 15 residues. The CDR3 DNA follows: TGTGCCAGCAGTGAAGGGAGAACAGGGAGCCGCGAGCAGTACTTC. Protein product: CASSEGRTGSREQYF.

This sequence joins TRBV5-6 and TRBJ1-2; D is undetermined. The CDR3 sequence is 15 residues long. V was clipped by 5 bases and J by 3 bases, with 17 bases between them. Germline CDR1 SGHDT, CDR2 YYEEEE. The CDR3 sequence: CASRLEGGPHYGYTF. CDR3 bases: TGTGCCAGCAGACTGGAGGGAGGTCCCCACTATGGCTACACCTTC.

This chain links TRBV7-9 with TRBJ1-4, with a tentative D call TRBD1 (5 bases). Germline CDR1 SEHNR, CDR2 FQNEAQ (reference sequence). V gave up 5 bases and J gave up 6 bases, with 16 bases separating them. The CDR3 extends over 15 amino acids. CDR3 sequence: CASSPGRGTDEKLFF. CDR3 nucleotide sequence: TGTGCCAGCAGCCCAGGCCGGGGGACGGATGAAAAACTGTTTTTT.

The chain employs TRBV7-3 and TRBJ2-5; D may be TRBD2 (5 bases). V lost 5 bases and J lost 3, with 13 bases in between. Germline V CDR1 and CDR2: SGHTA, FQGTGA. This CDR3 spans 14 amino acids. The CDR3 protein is CASSPRGAEETQYF. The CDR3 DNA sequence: TGTGCCAGCAGCCCCCGGGGTGCGGAAGAGACCCAGTACTTC.

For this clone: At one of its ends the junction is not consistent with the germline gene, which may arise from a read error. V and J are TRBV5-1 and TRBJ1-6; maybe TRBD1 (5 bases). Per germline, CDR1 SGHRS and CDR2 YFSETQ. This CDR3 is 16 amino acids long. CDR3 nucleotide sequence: TGCGCCAGCAGTTTGGGCGCAGGGCCTTATAATTCACCCCTCCACTTT. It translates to CASSLGAGPYNSPLHF.

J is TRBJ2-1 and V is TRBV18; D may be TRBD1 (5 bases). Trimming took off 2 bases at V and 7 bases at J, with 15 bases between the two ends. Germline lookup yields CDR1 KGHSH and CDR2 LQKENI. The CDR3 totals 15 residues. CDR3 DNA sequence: TGTGCCAGCTCACCATTCGCAGGGTACACAAATGAGCAGTTCTTC. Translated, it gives CASSPFAGYTNEQFF.

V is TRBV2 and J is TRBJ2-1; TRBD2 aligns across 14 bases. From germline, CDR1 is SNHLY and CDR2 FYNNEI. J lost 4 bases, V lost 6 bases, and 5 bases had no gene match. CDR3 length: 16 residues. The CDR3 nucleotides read TGTGCCAGCAGCCGGGGGACTAGCGGGGGTTACAATGAGCAGTTCTTC. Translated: CASSRGTSGGYNEQFF.

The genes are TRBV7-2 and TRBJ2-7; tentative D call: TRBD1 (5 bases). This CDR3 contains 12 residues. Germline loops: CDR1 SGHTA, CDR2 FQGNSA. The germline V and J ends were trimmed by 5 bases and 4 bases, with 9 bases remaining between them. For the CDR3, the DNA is TGTGCCAGCAGCCATGACAGTTACGAGCAGTACTTC. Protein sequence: CASSHDSYEQYF.

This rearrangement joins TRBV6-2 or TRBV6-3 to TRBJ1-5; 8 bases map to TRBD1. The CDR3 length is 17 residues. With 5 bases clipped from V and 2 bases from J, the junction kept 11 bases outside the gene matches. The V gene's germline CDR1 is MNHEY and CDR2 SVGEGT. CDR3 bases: TGTGCCAGCAGTCGCCCCGTCAGGGGGCTGGGCAATCAGCCCCAGCATTTT. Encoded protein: CASSRPVRGLGNQPQHF.

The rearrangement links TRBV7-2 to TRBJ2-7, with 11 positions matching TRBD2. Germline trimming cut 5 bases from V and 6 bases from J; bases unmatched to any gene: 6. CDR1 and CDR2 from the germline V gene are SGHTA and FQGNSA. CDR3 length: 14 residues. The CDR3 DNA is TGTGCCAGCAGCGTCTCGCTAGCGGGGGGCGAGCAGTACTTC. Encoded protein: CASSVSLAGGEQYF.

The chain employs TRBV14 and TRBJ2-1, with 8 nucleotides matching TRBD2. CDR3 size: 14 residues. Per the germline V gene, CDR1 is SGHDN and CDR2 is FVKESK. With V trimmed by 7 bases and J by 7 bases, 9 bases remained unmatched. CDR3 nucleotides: TGTGCCAGCACCGGGACTAGTTCTCGAAATGAGCAGTTCTTC. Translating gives CASTGTSSRNEQFF.